The 17 T cell receptor beta chains below all came from one sample that was sequenced in a study of cytomegalovirus exposure and HLA in healthy donors. Primers included in the PCR were 60 Vbeta and 13 Jbeta primers. Only in-frame clones appear in the TCRdb table, and some are missing; sequencing was by immunoSEQ multiplex PCR. The sample carries 80,000 to 95,000 clones, roughly 60% recorded once. Input material: PBMCs. The receptor source for this set is a human donor in good health.

This clone was counted only a few times. The chain recombines TRBV4-3 with TRBJ2-7; D is perhaps TRBD1 (5 bases). This CDR3 spans 15 amino acids. Between the trimmed V and J ends, which lost 4 bases and 0 bases, there was a span of 13 bases. The germline V gene has CDR1 LGHNA and CDR2 YSLEER. DNA for the CDR3: TGCGCCAGCAGCCGGGGCCTATGGTCCTCCTACGAGCAGTACTTC. It is translated as CASSRGLWSSYEQYF.

V and J are TRBV2 and TRBJ1-2; maybe TRBD1 (6 bases). Germline V gives CDR1 SNHLY, CDR2 FYNNEI. The V end lost 2 bases, the J end lost 2 bases, and 9 bases lay between the germline ends. This CDR3 spans 14 amino acids. The CDR3 sequence is CASSEFTGNYGYTF. CDR3 bases: TGTGCCAGCAGTGAATTTACAGGGAACTATGGCTACACCTTC.

The rearrangement uses TRBV7-6 and TRBJ1-3; TRBD1 aligns across 9 bases. Trimming at V came to 3 bases and at J to 1 base, leaving 7 bases not matched to a gene. Germline V gene data show CDR1 as SGHVS and CDR2 as FNYEAQ. The CDR3 totals 17 residues. CDR3 nucleotide sequence: TGTGCCAGCAGCTTCGAGGACAGGGGAAGTTCTGGAAACACCATATATTTT. Encoded protein: CASSFEDRGSSGNTIYF.

This clone appeared a few times. The junction does not match germline at one end; this may be a read error. The CDR3 protein is CASSPGDYQKDF. For the CDR3, the DNA is TGTGCCAGCAGCCCTGGAGACTACCAGAAAGACTTC. The V and J genes are TRBV11-3 and TRBJ2-5, with D possibly matching TRBD2 (5 bases). Germline-derived CDR1 and CDR2 are SGHNT and YENEEA. The CDR3 contains 12 residues.

The chain carries TRBV30 and TRBJ1-3, with D perhaps matching TRBD1 (5 bases). Deletions cut 2 bases from V and 5 bases from J, with 13 bases between. CDR3 length: 14 residues. Per the germline V gene, CDR1 is GTSNPN and CDR2 is SVGIG (reference sequence). CDR3: CAWSIKTARNTIYF. In nucleotides, the CDR3 is TGTGCCTGGAGTATCAAGACAGCCAGAAACACCATATATTTT.

This sequence joins TRBV7-9 and TRBJ2-3; possibly TRBD2 for D (7 bases). V was trimmed by 5 bases and J by 1 base, leaving 13 bases between them. CDR1 is SEHNR, CDR2 FQNEAQ, per germline (reference sequence). The length of the CDR3 is 15 residues. CDR3 in amino acids: CASSGEGGGTDTQYF. The CDR3 bases are TGTGCCAGCAGCGGGGAGGGGGGGGGCACAGATACGCAGTATTTT.

The rearrangement uses TRBV7-9 and TRBJ2-1, with 7 bases fitting TRBD2. The germline gives CDR1 SEHNR, CDR2 FQNEAQ (reference sequence). With 5 bases clipped from V and 8 bases from J, the junction kept 15 bases outside the gene matches. The CDR3 is 16 residues long. In DNA form, the CDR3 reads TGTGCCAGCAGCAATTCCGTGGGGGGTGCGGGGGATGAGCAGTTCTTC. Translating gives CASSNSVGGAGDEQFF.

The genes are TRBV11-3 and TRBJ1-1; a possible D gene is TRBD1 (5 bases). CDR3 size: 15 residues. The V end lost 10 bases, the J end lost 3 bases, and 21 bases lay between the germline ends. Germline V gives CDR1 SGHNT, CDR2 YENEEA. The CDR3 DNA follows: TGTGCCATCGCAGATACCACCCAGGGTCACACTGAAGCTTTCTTT. Translating gives CAIADTTQGHTEAFF. The whole variable domain, remainder taken from reference TRBV11-3 and TRBJ1-1, is EAGVVQSPRYKIIEKKQPVAFWCNPISGHNTLYWYLQNLGQGPELLIRYENEEAVDDSQLPKDRFSAERLKGVDSTLKIQPAELGDSAVYLCAIADTTQGHTEAFFGQGTRLTVV.

The rearrangement joins TRBV27 to TRBJ1-5, with a possible D match to TRBD1 (5 bases). The CDR3 is 16 residues long. Germline V gene lookup returns CDR1 MNHEY and CDR2 SMNVEV (reference sequence). Trimming pared 6 bases from V and 3 bases from J, leaving 18 bases between. This CDR3 is CASRPGAGGPNQPQHF. The CDR3 DNA reads as TGTGCCAGCAGACCTGGGGCCGGGGGTCCCAATCAGCCCCAGCATTTT.

This clone showed up just a few times. This chain connects TRBV5-1 to TRBJ2-5; D is ambiguous. The V gene lost 0 bases and the J gene lost 4 bases, with 7 bases spanning the gap. Germline V gene lookup returns CDR1 SGHRS and CDR2 YFSETQ. The CDR3 length is 13 residues. In DNA, the CDR3 is TGCGCCAGCAGCTTGGGCCCGAGAGAGACCCAGTACTTC. Protein sequence: CASSLGPRETQYF.

This clone was detected only a few times. The junction does not match germline at one end; this may be a read error. The V gene is TRBV7-7, the J gene TRBJ1-1; D possibly corresponds to TRBD1 (5 bases). CDR3 length: 13 amino acids. The germline gives CDR1 SSHAT, CDR2 FNYEAQ (reference sequence). This CDR3 reads CASSLGGGTEAFF. The CDR3 coding sequence is TGTGCTAGCAGCCTGGGCGGGGGCACTGAAGCTTTCTTT.

This chain connects TRBV7-6 to TRBJ1-2, with D hard to call. The germline gives CDR1 SGHVS, CDR2 FNYEAQ. This CDR3 has 14 amino acids. V shed 5 bases and J shed 6 bases, with 16 bases lying between them. CDR3 amino acids: CASSRNREGDGYTF. As DNA, the CDR3 is TGTGCCAGCAGCCGAAATCGAGAGGGAGATGGCTACACCTTC.

Only a few counts were recorded for this clone. The chain carries TRBV11-3 and TRBJ2-5, with 9 bases aligning to TRBD1. The CDR3 sequence is 16 residues long. Germline loops: CDR1 SGHNT, CDR2 YENEEA. Trimming removed 8 bases from V and 5 bases from J; junction bases left unmatched: 15. The CDR3 sequence: CASQSPGTGSRETQYF. In DNA, the CDR3 is TGTGCCAGCCAAAGCCCCGGGACAGGGTCACGGGAGACCCAGTACTTC.

The chain uses TRBV6-5 and TRBJ1-3; tentative D call: TRBD1 (6 bases). Trimming cost V 5 bases and J 0 bases, with 8 bases left between them. The CDR3 is made up of 14 amino acids. Germline CDR1 MNHEY, CDR2 SVGAGI. CDR3 loop: CASSTGYSGNTIYF. The CDR3 DNA reads as TGTGCCAGCAGTACAGGGTACTCTGGAAACACCATATATTTT.

This sequence joins TRBV12-5 and TRBJ1-1; a weak D match, TRBD1 (6 bases). V gave up 0 bases and J gave up 1 base, with 15 bases separating them. From germline, CDR1 is LGHNT and CDR2 FRNRAP. CDR3 length: 17 residues. For the CDR3, the DNA is TGTGCTAGTGGTTTGGTATACCTCGAAGGGGGGAACACTGAAGCTTTCTTT. Translation gives CASGLVYLEGGNTEAFF.

J is TRBJ2-7 and V is TRBV6-6; TRBD2 matches at 9 bases. The V gene end was trimmed by 8 bases and the J gene end by 0 bases; junction bases not matched to a gene: 5. In germline, CDR1 is MNHNY, CDR2 SVGAGI (reference sequence). This CDR3 region has 14 residues. CDR3 nucleotides: TGTGCCAGCGGGCTAGCGGGGCCCTCCTACGAGCAGTACTTC. It yields the protein CASGLAGPSYEQYF.

This clone was seen only a few times. The chain recombines TRBV5-1 with TRBJ1-6, with D perhaps TRBD1 (5 bases). Germline CDR1 is SGHRS and CDR2 is YFSETQ. This CDR3 has 15 amino acids. V lost 4 bases and J lost 0, with 8 bases in between. The CDR3 loop is CASSRQSSYNSPLHF. In nucleotides, the CDR3 is TGCGCCAGCAGCAGACAGAGCTCCTATAATTCACCCCTCCACTTT.